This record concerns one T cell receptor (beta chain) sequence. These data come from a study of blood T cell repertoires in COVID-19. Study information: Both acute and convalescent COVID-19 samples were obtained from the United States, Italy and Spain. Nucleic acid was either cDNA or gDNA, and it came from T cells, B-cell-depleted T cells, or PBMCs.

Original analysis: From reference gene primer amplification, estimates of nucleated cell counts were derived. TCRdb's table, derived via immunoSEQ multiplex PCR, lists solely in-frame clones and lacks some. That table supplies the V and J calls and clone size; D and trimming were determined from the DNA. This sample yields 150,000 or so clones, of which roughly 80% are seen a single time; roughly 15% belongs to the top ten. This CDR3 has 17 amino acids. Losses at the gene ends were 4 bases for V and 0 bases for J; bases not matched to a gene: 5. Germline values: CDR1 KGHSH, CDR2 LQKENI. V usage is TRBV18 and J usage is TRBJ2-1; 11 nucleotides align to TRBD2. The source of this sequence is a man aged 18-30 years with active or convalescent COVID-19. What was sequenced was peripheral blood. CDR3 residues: CASSQLAGATSYNEQFF. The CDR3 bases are TGTGCCAGCTCACAACTAGCGGGAGCCACCTCCTACAATGAGCAGTTCTTC.